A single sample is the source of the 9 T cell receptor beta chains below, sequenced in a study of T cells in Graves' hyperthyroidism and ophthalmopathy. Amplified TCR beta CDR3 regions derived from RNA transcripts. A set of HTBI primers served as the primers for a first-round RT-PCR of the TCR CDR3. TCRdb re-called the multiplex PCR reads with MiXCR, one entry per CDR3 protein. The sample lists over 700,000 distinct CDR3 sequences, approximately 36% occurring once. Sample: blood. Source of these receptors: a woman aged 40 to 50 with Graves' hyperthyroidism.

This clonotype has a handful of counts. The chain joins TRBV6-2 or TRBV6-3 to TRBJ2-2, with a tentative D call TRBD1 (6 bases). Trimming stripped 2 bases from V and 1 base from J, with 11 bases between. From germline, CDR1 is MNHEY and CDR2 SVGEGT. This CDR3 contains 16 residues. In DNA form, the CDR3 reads TGTGCCAGCAGTTACGGATGGACAGAGAACACCGGGGAGCTGTTTTTT. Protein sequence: CASSYGWTENTGELFF.

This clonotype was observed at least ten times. CDR3 loop: CASSLDGQRVQYF. The CDR3 DNA reads as TGTGCCAGCAGCTTAGATGGCCAACGCGTGCAGTACTTC. The V call is TRBV7-3, the J call TRBJ2-7, with unresolved D. Per the germline V gene, CDR1 is SGHTA and CDR2 is FQGTGA. The CDR3 loop spans 13 amino acids. Trimming took 2 bases from V and 9 from J, leaving 14 bases between them.

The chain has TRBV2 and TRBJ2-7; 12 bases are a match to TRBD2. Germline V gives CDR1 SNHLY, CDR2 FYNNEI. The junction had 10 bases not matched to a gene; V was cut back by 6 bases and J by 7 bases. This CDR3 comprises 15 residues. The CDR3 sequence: CASRLLAGGSNEQYF. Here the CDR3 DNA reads TGTGCCAGCAGACTACTAGCGGGGGGTAGTAATGAGCAGTACTTC.

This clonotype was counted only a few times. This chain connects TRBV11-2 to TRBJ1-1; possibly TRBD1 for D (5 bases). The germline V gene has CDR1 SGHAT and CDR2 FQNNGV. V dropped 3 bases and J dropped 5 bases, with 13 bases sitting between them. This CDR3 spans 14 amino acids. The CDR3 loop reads CASSFPQGGTEAFF. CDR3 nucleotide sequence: TGTGCCAGCAGCTTTCCCCAGGGAGGGACTGAAGCTTTCTTT. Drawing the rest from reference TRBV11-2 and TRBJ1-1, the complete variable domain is EAGVAQSPRYKIIEKRQSVAFWCNPISGHATLYWYQQILGQGPKLLIQFQNNGVVDDSQLPKDRFSAERLKGVDSTLKIQPAKLEDSAVYLCASSFPQGGTEAFFGQGTRLTVV.

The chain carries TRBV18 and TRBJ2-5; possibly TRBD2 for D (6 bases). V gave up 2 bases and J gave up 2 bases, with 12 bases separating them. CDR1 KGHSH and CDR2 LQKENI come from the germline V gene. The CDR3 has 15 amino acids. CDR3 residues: CASSPVEGRQETQYF. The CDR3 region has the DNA TGTGCCAGCTCACCAGTGGAGGGTCGACAAGAGACCCAGTACTTC.

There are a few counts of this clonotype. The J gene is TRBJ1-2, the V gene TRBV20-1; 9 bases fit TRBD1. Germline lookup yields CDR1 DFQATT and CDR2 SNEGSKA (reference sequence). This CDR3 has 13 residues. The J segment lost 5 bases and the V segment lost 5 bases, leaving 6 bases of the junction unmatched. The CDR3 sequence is CSAPADRGYGYTF. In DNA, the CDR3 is TGCAGTGCTCCTGCGGACAGGGGTTATGGCTACACCTTC.

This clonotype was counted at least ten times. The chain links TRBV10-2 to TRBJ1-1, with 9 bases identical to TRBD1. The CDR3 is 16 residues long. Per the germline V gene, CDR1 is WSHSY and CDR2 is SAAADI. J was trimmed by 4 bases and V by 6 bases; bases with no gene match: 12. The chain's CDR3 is CASRPGTGTRFTEAFF. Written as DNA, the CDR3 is TGCGCCAGCAGACCCGGGACAGGGACCCGATTCACTGAAGCTTTCTTT.

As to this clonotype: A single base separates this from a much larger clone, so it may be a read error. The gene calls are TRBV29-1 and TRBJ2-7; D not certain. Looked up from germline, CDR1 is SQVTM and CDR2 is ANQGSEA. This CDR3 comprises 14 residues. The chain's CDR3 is CSVVPRTPSYEQHF. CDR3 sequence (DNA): TGCAGCGTTGTTCCGCGGACCCCGTCCTACGAGCAGCACTTC.

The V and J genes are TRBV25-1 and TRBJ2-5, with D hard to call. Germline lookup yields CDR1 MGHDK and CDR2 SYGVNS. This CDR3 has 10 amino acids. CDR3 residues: CASWGETQYF. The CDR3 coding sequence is TGTGCTAGCTGGGGAGAGACCCAGTACTTC.